Below are 9 T cell receptor beta chains sequenced from a single sample in a study of T cell changes during pregnancy in multiple sclerosis (dated by TCRdb to the late 2010s). The library was produced with the immunoSEQ multiplex PCR assay. The source is immuneACCESS, and TCRdb retained only in-frame sequences with V and J called. Part of the clones is not carried over; for the studies checked, unresolved V genes explain less than half of this, and the remainder is unexplained. In all, the sample holds nearly 80,000 clones, and approximately 94% of those were seen once. In total, the top ten clones hold roughly 0.21% of the sample. This material consisted of CD4+ T cells from peripheral blood mononuclear cells, taken before pregnancy. The receptor source for this set is a female donor with multiple sclerosis, enrolled in a pregnancy study.

The chain joins TRBV18 to TRBJ1-4; D might be TRBD1 (5 bases). Germline CDR1 reads KGHSH; CDR2 reads LQKENI. V was trimmed by 8 bases and J by 4 bases, leaving 17 bases between them. There are 15 residues in the CDR3. Here the CDR3 DNA reads TGTGCCAGCGCGCGCCCCGGCCAGGGTAATGAAAAACTGTTTTTT. This codes for CASARPGQGNEKLFF.

This chain connects TRBV27 to TRBJ2-1; possibly TRBD1 for D (5 bases). V lost 5 bases and J 8 bases, leaving 13 bases between the germline ends. CDR1 is MNHEY, CDR2 SMNVEV, per germline (reference sequence). The CDR3 totals 13 residues. The CDR3 nucleotides are TGTGCCAGCAGTATCCAGGGTTCAGATGAGCAGTTCTTC. It translates to CASSIQGSDEQFF.

This chain connects TRBV18 to TRBJ1-1; 7 nucleotides align to TRBD1. The CDR3 length is 14 residues. Germline values: CDR1 KGHSH, CDR2 LQKENI. J gave up 1 base and V 3 bases, and 2 bases lay outside the gene matches. CDR3 nucleotide sequence: TGTGCCAGCTCACCTTCAGGGGGGAACACTGAAGCTTTCTTT. Its protein product is CASSPSGGNTEAFF.

The genes are TRBV5-5 and TRBJ1-1; D might be TRBD1 (5 bases). Germline CDR1 and CDR2: SGHKS and YYEKEE (reference sequence). The CDR3 consists of 16 residues. The V end was cut by 4 bases, the J end by 0 bases, with 16 bases between. CDR3: CASSGLTATLNTEAFF. CDR3 sequence (DNA): TGTGCCAGCAGCGGTTTGACAGCAACTTTGAACACTGAAGCTTTCTTT.

The V call is TRBV10-3, the J call TRBJ1-5, with 8 nucleotides matching TRBD1. V lost 4 bases to trimming and J lost 7 bases; unmatched junction nucleotides: 6. The CDR3 spans 14 residues. The germline V gene encodes CDR1 ENHRY and CDR2 SYGVKD. Here the CDR3 reads CAISGGQGGQPQHF. CDR3 in DNA: TGTGCCATCAGTGGCGGACAGGGAGGGCAGCCCCAGCATTTT.

The chain couples TRBV5-1 to TRBJ1-1, with a weak D call TRBD1 (5 bases). V was shortened by 6 bases and J by 1 base, with 10 bases between the two germline ends. The CDR3 is made up of 13 amino acids. CDR1 and CDR2 from the germline V gene are SGHRS and YFSETQ. The CDR3: CASKVQANTEAFF. As DNA, the CDR3 is TGCGCCAGCAAAGTACAGGCGAACACTGAAGCTTTCTTT.

The genes are TRBV7-9 and TRBJ2-2; a weak D match, TRBD2 (5 bases). The germline V gene has CDR1 SEHNR and CDR2 FQNEAQ (reference sequence). The CDR3 is 14 amino acids. The V gene lost 7 bases and the J gene lost 7 bases, with 16 bases spanning the gap. The CDR3 DNA is TGTGCCAGCAAACCCGGAGGTCCATACGGGGAGCTGTTTTTT. Its translation is CASKPGGPYGELFF.

V is TRBV5-4 and J is TRBJ2-1; the match to TRBD2 covers 10 bases. Unmatched junction bases numbered 6, after V lost 0 bases and J lost 6 bases. This CDR3 is built from 16 residues. Germline CDR1 SGHNT, CDR2 YYREEE (reference sequence). This CDR3 is CASSLGRLAGANEQFF. The CDR3 bases are TGTGCCAGCAGCTTGGGACGTCTAGCGGGAGCCAATGAGCAGTTCTTC. Supplemented by reference TRBV5-4 and TRBJ2-1, the full variable domain reads ETGVTQSPTHLIKTRGQQVTLRCSSQSGHNTVSWYQQALGQGPQFIFQYYREEENGRGNFPPRFSGLQFPNYSSELNVNALELDDSALYLCASSLGRLAGANEQFFGPGTRLTVL.

In nucleotides, the CDR3 is TGTGCCAGCGCCAGAGGGGGATCTAACTATGGCTACACCTTC. Its translation is CASARGGSNYGYTF. V gene TRBV6-5 combines with J gene TRBJ1-2; D may be TRBD1 (6 bases). Germline loops: CDR1 MNHEY, CDR2 SVGAGI. Trimming removed 8 bases from V and 0 bases from J, with 13 bases in between. This CDR3 comprises 14 residues.